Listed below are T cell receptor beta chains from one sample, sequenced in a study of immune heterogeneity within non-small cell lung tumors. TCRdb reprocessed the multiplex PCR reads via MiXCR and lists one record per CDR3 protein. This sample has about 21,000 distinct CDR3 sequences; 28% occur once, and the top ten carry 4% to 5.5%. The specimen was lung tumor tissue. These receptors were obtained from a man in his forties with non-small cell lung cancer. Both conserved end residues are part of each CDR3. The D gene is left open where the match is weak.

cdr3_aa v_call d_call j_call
CATSLTLAGEQFF TRBV15 TRBD2 TRBJ2-1
CASSLGGVRRYEQYF TRBV12-3/TRBV12-4 NA TRBJ2-7
CASSTALTQGIGNEKLFF TRBV7-2 NA TRBJ1-4
CASSRRDSYNSPLHF TRBV5-5 TRBD1 TRBJ1-6
CSAKDKSTGELFF TRBV20-1 NA TRBJ2-2
CASSFLYPGNSPLHF TRBV12-3/TRBV12-4 NA TRBJ1-6
CATSDTSAGGAYNEQFF TRBV24-1 TRBD2 TRBJ2-1
CASSITSGGPDTQYF TRBV5-1 TRBD2 TRBJ2-3
CASSFGYRETQYF TRBV7-2 NA TRBJ2-5
CASSRGQGSNEQFF TRBV6-1 TRBD1 TRBJ2-1
CASRSGTNTGELFF TRBV27 NA TRBJ2-2
CASSDAGFTQYF TRBV6-1 NA TRBJ2-3
CASSPGQGVRGETQYF TRBV5-1 TRBD1 TRBJ2-5
CSAREANTEAFF TRBV20-1 NA TRBJ1-1
CASSRRDTNTEAFF TRBV7-9 NA TRBJ1-1
CASSRGLARAQKIYNEQFF TRBV28 TRBD2 TRBJ2-1
CASSSGGTDTQYF TRBV7-9 NA TRBJ2-3
CASTGTGKANYGYTF TRBV19 TRBD1 TRBJ1-2
CAISDPGLVDEQYF TRBV10-3 TRBD2 TRBJ2-7
CASSAPTKASTDTQYF TRBV19 NA TRBJ2-3
CASSLDPTTDTQYF TRBV5-6 NA TRBJ2-3
CATSDLEFGWASYNEQFF TRBV24-1 NA TRBJ2-1
CVTSPPSVAYNEQFF TRBV18 NA TRBJ2-1
CASSPGPRTTEAFF TRBV18 NA TRBJ1-1
CASSLTTRSGGELFF TRBV27 NA TRBJ2-2
CSASGGEMNTEAFF TRBV20-1 NA TRBJ1-1
CASSLRVGGDGDEQFF TRBV7-3 NA TRBJ2-1
CASSQGGGSRINEKLFF TRBV4-2 NA TRBJ1-4
CASSLDPYTDTQYF TRBV11-2 NA TRBJ2-3
CASSVRQRVPIF TRBV2 NA TRBJ2-1
CASSYSRGDTQYF TRBV6-2/TRBV6-3 NA TRBJ2-3
CASTLRGDGNEQYF TRBV5-1 TRBD2 TRBJ2-7
CASSRDRNQPQHF TRBV19 TRBD1 TRBJ1-5
CATSDGANSGNTIYF TRBV24-1 NA TRBJ1-3
CASRPPSGDTQYF TRBV11-2 NA TRBJ2-3
CASSLVGVAKLFF TRBV11-2 NA TRBJ1-4
CASSMSYTPYEQYF TRBV19 NA TRBJ2-7
CASSQGRVGEKLFF TRBV3-1 NA TRBJ1-4
CASSQGASGSGKQFF TRBV3-1 TRBD2 TRBJ2-1
CASSQGLGQGSREQYF TRBV4-3 TRBD1 TRBJ2-7
CSARDSSGGEQYF TRBV20-1 NA TRBJ2-7
CASSLGTVLGDTQYF TRBV7-2 NA TRBJ2-3
CASSRRTGEKLFF TRBV14 TRBD1 TRBJ1-4
CASSVTANSPLHF TRBV7-9 NA TRBJ1-6
CASSLDRWEQYF TRBV11-3 NA TRBJ2-7
CARSQSIRNNEQFF TRBV14 NA TRBJ2-1
CASSVGSGGETQYF TRBV2 NA TRBJ2-5
CASSSGRQRGNEQFF TRBV5-6 NA TRBJ2-1
CASSEDSATFIGTLYEQYF TRBV6-2/TRBV6-3 NA TRBJ2-7